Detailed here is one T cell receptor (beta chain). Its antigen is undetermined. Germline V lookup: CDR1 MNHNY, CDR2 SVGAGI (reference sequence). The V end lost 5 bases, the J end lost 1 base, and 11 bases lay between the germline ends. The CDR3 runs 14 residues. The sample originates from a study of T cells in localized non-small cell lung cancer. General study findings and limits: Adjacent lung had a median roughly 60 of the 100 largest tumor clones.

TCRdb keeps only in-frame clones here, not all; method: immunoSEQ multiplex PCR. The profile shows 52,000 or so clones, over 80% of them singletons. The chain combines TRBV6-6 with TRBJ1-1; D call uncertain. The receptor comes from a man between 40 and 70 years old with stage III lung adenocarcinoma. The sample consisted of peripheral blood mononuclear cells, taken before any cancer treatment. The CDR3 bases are TGTGCCAGCAGTCCCCGGACGGGGAACACTGAAGCTTTCTTT. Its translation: CASSPRTGNTEAFF.